The sequence of this T cell receptor beta chain was determined in a study of vaccination effects on CD4 cells after COVID-19. This table comes from immunoSEQ multiplex PCR, and its TCRdb copy is limited to in-frame clones, with some not included. This sample has 37,000 or so clones, with approximately 67% found just once. Remarks on this clone: Antigen unknown.

Culturing for about ten days preceded CD4+ T cell isolation. On days 3 and 7, fresh IL-2 medium replaced half the medium. Study-wide results and limits: Late post-vaccination, clones induced by infection and those induced by vaccine underwent marked clonal contraction.

V was clipped by 0 bases and J by 7 bases; unmatched bases: 15. CDR1 and CDR2 (germline): SNHLY, FYNNEI. The CDR3 covers 17 residues. The J gene is TRBJ2-7, the V gene TRBV2, with 7 positions matching TRBD2. This sequence was found in a human donor who received a COVID-19 vaccine. The sample consisted of CD4+ T cells from PBMCs cultured without peptide, taken before COVID-19 vaccination. The CDR3 bases are TGTGCCAGCAGTGAAGCCGTGAAACTAGCGCCGCCCCTGGAGCAGTACTTC. It codes for CASSEAVKLAPPLEQYF.